Each of the 17 T cell receptor beta chains below was sequenced from the same sample in a study of blood T cell repertoires in COVID-19. This table comes from immunoSEQ multiplex PCR, and its TCRdb copy is limited to in-frame clones, with some not included. Of fewer than 250,000 clones listed, 85% are singletons. The sequenced material came from peripheral blood. Every receptor here comes from a woman aged 60-75 years with active or convalescent COVID-19.

The rearrangement links TRBV3-1 (or the pseudogene TRBV3-2) to TRBJ1-1; D might be TRBD1 (5 bases). There are 13 residues in the CDR3. With 0 bases removed from V and 10 bases from J, the gap between germline ends came to 12 bases. Germline V gene sequence: CDR1 LGHDT, CDR2 YNNKEL (reference sequence). DNA for the CDR3: TGTGCCAGCAGCCAAGATCGTCAGGGTCGAGCTTTCTTT. Encoded protein: CASSQDRQGRAFF.

The chain combines TRBV11-2 with TRBJ2-3, with a weak D call TRBD2 (6 bases). V was shortened by 6 bases and J by 8 bases, with 18 bases between the two germline ends. This CDR3 is built from 14 residues. Germline CDR1 is SGHAT and CDR2 is FQNNGV. This CDR3 reads CASSLRDSYGTQYF. The CDR3 region has the DNA TGTGCCAGCAGTTTGCGGGACTCCTATGGTACGCAGTATTTT.

This clone was seen only a few times. The chain recombines TRBV7-2 with TRBJ1-3; 7 nucleotides line up with TRBD1. After removal of 1 base from V and 2 bases from J, the junction contained 2 bases not matched to a gene. This CDR3 comprises 15 residues. Germline lookup yields CDR1 SGHTA and CDR2 FQGNSA. CDR3 sequence: CASSLGGGAGNTIYF. The CDR3, as DNA: TGTGCCAGCAGCTTAGGAGGGGGCGCTGGAAACACCATATATTTT.

The chain has TRBV5-1 and TRBJ2-3, with D tentatively TRBD1 (5 bases). Looked up from germline, CDR1 is SGHRS and CDR2 is YFSETQ. V lost 4 bases, J lost 1 base, and 10 bases lay in between. The CDR3 length is 14 residues. The CDR3 DNA is TGCGCCAGCAGCATGCAGGGCCGCACAGATACGCAGTATTTT. Protein product: CASSMQGRTDTQYF.

V and J are TRBV2 and TRBJ1-4; D is unclear. Germline values: CDR1 SNHLY, CDR2 FYNNEI. There are 14 residues in the CDR3. V dropped 6 bases and J dropped 8 bases, with 16 bases sitting between them. The CDR3 is CASSPLGRGEKLFF. The CDR3 DNA reads TGTGCCAGCAGCCCCTTAGGGCGAGGGGAAAAACTGTTTTTT.

V and J are TRBV6-1 and TRBJ1-1, with D possibly TRBD1 on 5 matching bases. The CDR3 spans 15 residues. Germline CDR1 MNHNS, CDR2 SASEGT. Trimming shortened V by 3 bases and J by 1 base, and 12 bases separated the two germline ends. CDR3 residues: CASSDLGLPNTEAFF. The CDR3 DNA follows: TGTGCCAGCAGTGACCTGGGACTCCCGAACACTGAAGCTTTCTTT.

The chain is built from TRBV19 and TRBJ1-1; D remains unclear. The germline gives CDR1 LNHDA, CDR2 SQIVND (reference sequence). The CDR3 runs to 13 residues. The ends were cut back, 6 bases at V and 3 bases at J, with 11 bases in the middle. As DNA, the CDR3 is TGTGCCAGTAGCCAGCGTCGGGACACTGAAGCTTTCTTT. It encodes CASSQRRDTEAFF.

The chain recombines TRBV3-1 (or the pseudogene TRBV3-2) with TRBJ2-1; 10 bases map to TRBD2. This CDR3 has 17 residues. J was trimmed by 0 bases and V by 4 bases; bases with no gene match: 6. Germline CDR1 and CDR2: LGHDT and YNNKEL (reference sequence). This CDR3 reads CASSPGLAVLSYNEQFF. Here the CDR3 DNA reads TGTGCCAGCAGCCCCGGACTAGCGGTACTCTCCTACAATGAGCAGTTCTTC.

V and J are TRBV2 and TRBJ2-2; D may be TRBD2 (5 bases). Germline V gene sequence: CDR1 SNHLY, CDR2 FYNNEI. V was cut by 4 bases and J by 0 bases, with 9 bases left in between. The length of the CDR3 is 15 residues. For the CDR3, the DNA is TGTGCCAGCAGTGGGAAGCGGACGAACACCGGGGAGCTGTTTTTT. Translation gives CASSGKRTNTGELFF.

V is TRBV4-1 and J is TRBJ2-7, with 9 bases fitting TRBD1. V was pared by 8 bases and J by 6 bases, with 8 bases of the junction left unmatched. This CDR3 is built from 13 residues. CDR1 is MGHRA, CDR2 YSYEKL, per germline. The CDR3 protein is CASAGTGLSEQYF. CDR3 sequence (DNA): TGCGCCAGCGCCGGGACAGGGTTGAGCGAGCAGTACTTC.

The chain is built from TRBV11-2 and TRBJ2-7; 8 bases are a match to TRBD1. Germline values: CDR1 SGHAT, CDR2 FQNNGV. The CDR3 runs 17 residues. V lost 1 base to trimming and J lost 3 bases; unmatched junction nucleotides: 11. DNA of the CDR3: TGTGCCAGCAGCTTAGGTGGGGGGACAGGAAACTTCTACGAGCAGTACGTC. Amino acid sequence: CASSLGGGTGNFYEQYV.

The chain combines TRBV27 with TRBJ2-3, with 11 bases aligning to TRBD2. Germline values: CDR1 MNHEY, CDR2 SMNVEV (reference sequence). V shed 4 bases, J shed 10 bases, and the junction held 7 bases outside the gene matches. The CDR3 totals 14 residues. CDR3 in amino acids: CASSSSRLAGPQYF. The CDR3 DNA reads TGTGCCAGCAGTTCCTCAAGACTAGCGGGACCGCAGTATTTT.

The rearrangement links TRBV19 to TRBJ2-1; TRBD2 agrees at 12 bases. Germline CDR1 is LNHDA and CDR2 is SQIVND (reference sequence). V lost 6 bases, J lost 0 bases, and 0 bases stayed unmatched. CDR3 size: 15 residues. In nucleotides, the CDR3 is TGTGCCAGTAGGACTAGCGGGAGCTCCTACAATGAGCAGTTCTTC. This sequence encodes CASRTSGSSYNEQFF.

This chain uses TRBV25-1 with TRBJ2-5; the match to TRBD2 covers 8 bases. The CDR3 contains 14 residues. The V segment lost 1 base and the J segment 4 bases; nucleotides outside the gene matches: 2. Germline values: CDR1 MGHDK, CDR2 SYGVNS. CDR3 DNA: TGTGCCAGCAGTGAATGGGGGACTAGAGAGACCCAGTACTTC. It specifies CASSEWGTRETQYF.

The sample holds one count of this clone. The chain combines TRBV4-1 with TRBJ2-1; 7 bases align to TRBD2. Per germline, CDR1 MGHRA and CDR2 YSYEKL. Trimming cost V 1 base and J 15 bases; bases outside gene matches: 9. The CDR3 loop spans 13 amino acids. CDR3: CASSQGDGGTRFF. CDR3 nucleotides: TGCGCCAGCAGCCAAGGGGACGGGGGGACGAGGTTCTTC.

Concerning this clone itself: At one of its ends the junction is not consistent with the germline gene, which may arise from a read error. J is TRBJ2-7 and V is TRBV14; D is unresolved. CDR1 is SGHDN, CDR2 FVKESK, per germline. This CDR3 spans 12 amino acids. The CDR3 nucleotides are TGTGCCAGCAGCGCCTACTCCTCCGAGCAGTACTTC. Protein sequence: CASSAYSSEQYF.

The V gene is TRBV9, the J gene TRBJ2-1, with D maybe TRBD2 (5 bases). The germline V gene has CDR1 SGDLS and CDR2 YYNGEE. The CDR3 spans 15 residues. Trimming stripped 4 bases from V and 0 bases from J, with 11 bases between. The CDR3 bases are TGTGCCAGCAGCTTATCGGGGAGCTCCTACAATGAGCAGTTCTTC. Amino acid sequence: CASSLSGSSYNEQFF. The whole variable domain, remainder taken from reference TRBV9 and TRBJ2-1, is DSGVTQTPKHLITATGQRVTLRCSPRSGDLSVYWYQQSLDQGLQFLIQYYNGEERAKGNILERFSAQQFPDLHSELNLSSLELGDSALYFCASSLSGSSYNEQFFGPGTRLTVL.